The present TCR beta chain was sequenced within a study of blood T cell repertoires in COVID-19. Turning to the study itself: Sources were T cells, B-cell-depleted T cells, or PBMCs; the material itself was cDNA or gDNA.

As originally analysed: Amplification of reference gene primers provided the estimated nucleated cell counts. Profiled with immunoSEQ multiplex PCR; TCRdb holds only in-frame clones, not every one. V and J calls and clone size come straight from that table; D and trimming were deduced from the DNA. The repertoire consists of under 250,000 clones, with 89% occurring once and the leading ten covering 4.8%. The CDR3 length is 14 residues. The V end was cut by 5 bases, the J end by 0 bases, with 8 bases between. Per the germline V gene, CDR1 is LGHNT and CDR2 is FRNRAP. V usage is TRBV12-5 and J usage is TRBJ1-5; D is possibly TRBD1 (6 bases). The receptor was isolated from a woman between 35 and 50 years old with acute or convalescent COVID-19. Sequences were obtained from peripheral blood. The CDR3 is CASGRGNSNQPQHF. In DNA, the CDR3 is TGTGCTAGTGGTAGGGGGAATAGCAATCAGCCCCAGCATTTT.